The clone carrying this T cell receptor beta chain was counted many times. This specimen belongs to a study of blood T cell repertoires in COVID-19. Background on the study: The samples span acute and convalescent COVID-19 from the United States, Italy and Spain. Sources were T cells, B-cell-depleted T cells, or PBMCs; the material itself was cDNA or gDNA.

CDR1 and CDR2 (germline): SEHNR, FQNEAQ (reference sequence). V shed 8 bases and J 4 bases; nucleotides not matched to a gene: 6. The CDR3 length is 14 residues. Original data processing: Amplified reference gene primers provided the basis for estimating nucleated cell counts. TCRdb keeps only in-frame clones here, not all; method: immunoSEQ multiplex PCR. V and J calls and clone size are given by that table; D and trimming were obtained from the DNA. The sample shows roughly 240,000 clones, more than 75% of them seen only once. The TCR sequence derives from a woman younger than 45 who had recovered from COVID-19. Sequencing was carried out using peripheral blood. This chain connects TRBV7-9 to TRBJ2-1; 9 bases are shared with TRBD2. CDR3 sequence: CASWSGGSYNEQFF. CDR3 sequence (DNA): TGTGCCAGCTGGAGCGGGGGGAGTTACAATGAGCAGTTCTTC.